The entry below gives a single T cell receptor beta chain sequence along with its context. Random hexamers served to reverse transcribe roughly 0.45 to 1 ug RNA. Amplification of TCR beta CDR3 across 54 Vbeta and 13 Jbeta was performed with immunoSEQ multiplex PCR. Each CDR3 protein is one row after TCRdb ran MiXCR on the immunoSEQ multiplex PCR reads. The sample lists fewer than 200,000 distinct CDR3 sequences, less than 95% occurring once. This entry belongs to a study of CD8 T cells in Susac syndrome. The sequenced material came from CD4+ T cells from PBMCs. The clonotype originates from a human donor in good health.

CDR3 residues: CASSGQGANTGELFF. The CDR3 DNA reads TGTGCCAGCTCCGGGCAGGGGGCGAACACCGGGGAGCTGTTTTTT. V usage is TRBV18 and J usage is TRBJ2-2; TRBD1 agrees at 7 bases. The CDR3 consists of 15 residues. With 6 bases clipped from V and 0 bases from J, the junction kept 4 bases outside the gene matches. Germline loops: CDR1 KGHSH, CDR2 LQKENI. Full variable domain (outside the CDR3, taken from reference TRBV18 and TRBJ2-2): NAGVMQNPRHLVRRRGQEARLRCSPMKGHSHVYWYRQLPEEGLKFMVYLQKENIIDESGMPKERFSAEFPKEGPSILRIQQVVRGDSAAYFCASSGQGANTGELFFGEGSRLTVL.